The sample holds a few counts of the clone carrying this T cell receptor beta chain. Its antigen is as yet unknown. The same CDR3 is also encoded by other DNA sequences in this sample. The germline gives CDR1 SGHNT, CDR2 YYREEE (reference sequence). With 5 bases removed from V and 8 bases from J, the gap between germline ends came to 8 bases. This CDR3 has 11 residues. Autoimmune disease history or systemic immunosuppression disqualified patients. Assay: immunoSEQ multiplex PCR; the TCRdb copy retains only in-frame clones and omits some. The table shows about 20,000 clones, with roughly 78% occurring only once. The sample belongs to a study of OX40 agonist ivuxolimab in advanced cancers. Across the study: Patients enrolled in dose escalation were diagnosed with hepatocellular carcinoma, melanoma, renal cell or head and neck cancer.

Overall study findings and caveats: Among the least clonally expanded were partial responders at 0.1-3.0 mg/kg. On average, CD8+ T cells had more expanded clones than CD4+.

The sequence derives from an adult with an advanced solid tumor such as melanoma, head and neck, liver or kidney cancer. The input for sequencing was CD4+ or CD8+ T cells sorted from blood, taken in a trial of the OX40 agonist ivuxolimab. The V call is TRBV5-4, the J call TRBJ2-1; D is ambiguous. CDR3: CASSYYYEQFF. The CDR3 coding sequence is TGTGCCAGCAGTTATTACTATGAGCAGTTCTTC.